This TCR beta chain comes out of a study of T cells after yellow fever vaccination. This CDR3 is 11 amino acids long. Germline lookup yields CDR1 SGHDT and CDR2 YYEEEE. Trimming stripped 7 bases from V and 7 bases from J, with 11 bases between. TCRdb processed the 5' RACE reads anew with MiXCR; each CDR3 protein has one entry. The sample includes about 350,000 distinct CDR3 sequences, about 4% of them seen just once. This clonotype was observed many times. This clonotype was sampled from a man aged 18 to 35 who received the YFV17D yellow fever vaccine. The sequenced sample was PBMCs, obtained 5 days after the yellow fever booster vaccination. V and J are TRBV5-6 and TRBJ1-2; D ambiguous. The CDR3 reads CASGSWGGYTF. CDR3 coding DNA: TGTGCCAGCGGGTCGTGGGGTGGCTACACCTTC.